These 14 T cell receptor beta chains came from one sample sequenced in a study of blood T cell repertoires in COVID-19. TCRdb keeps only in-frame clones here, not all; method: immunoSEQ multiplex PCR. The sample consists of approximately 240,000 clones, roughly 82% of them appearing once. Material for sequencing was peripheral blood. These TCRs come from a middle-aged woman who had recovered from COVID-19.

The chain has TRBV6-4 and TRBJ2-1, with TRBD1 matching 7 bases. CDR3 length: 16 amino acids. Germline V gene data show CDR1 as MRHNA and CDR2 as SNTAGT. V lost 4 bases and J lost 3; bases outside the gene matches: 9. As DNA, the CDR3 is TGTGCCAGCAGTGGTCACAGGGGAAGGGGCTACAATGAGCAGTTCTTC. It is translated as CASSGHRGRGYNEQFF.

The chain is built from TRBV5-1 and TRBJ2-7; 8 nucleotides match TRBD1. V shed 3 bases, J shed 4 bases, and the junction held 6 bases outside the gene matches. Germline loops: CDR1 SGHRS, CDR2 YFSETQ. The CDR3 is 14 residues long. The CDR3 reads CASSYGTGGYEQYF. For the CDR3, the DNA is TGCGCCAGCAGCTACGGGACAGGAGGGTACGAGCAGTACTTC.

The J gene is TRBJ2-5, the V gene TRBV7-6; D not resolved. Germline CDR1 is SGHVS and CDR2 is FNYEAQ. CDR3 size: 15 residues. V was pared by 2 bases and J by 2 bases, with 12 bases between. This CDR3 reads CASSLIVATQETQYF. The DNA for the CDR3 is TGTGCCAGCAGCTTAATTGTAGCCACTCAAGAGACCCAGTACTTC.

The rearrangement links TRBV3-1 (or the pseudogene TRBV3-2) to TRBJ1-2, with D maybe TRBD1 (5 bases). Trimming took 4 bases from V and 6 from J, leaving 18 bases between them. Germline V CDR1 and CDR2: LGHDT, YNNKEL (reference sequence). This CDR3 spans 15 amino acids. The CDR3 loop reads CASSPLGDGYNGYTF. The CDR3 nucleotides are TGTGCCAGCAGCCCTTTAGGGGATGGATACAATGGCTACACCTTC.

The gene calls are TRBV6-6 and TRBJ1-1; 7 bases match TRBD1. This CDR3 comprises 14 residues. Trimming took 7 bases from V and 5 from J; bases not matched to a gene: 10. CDR1 and CDR2 from the germline V gene are MNHNY and SVGAGI (reference sequence). This chain's CDR3 is CASIDRDVWTEAFF. For the CDR3, the DNA is TGTGCCAGCATTGACAGGGACGTCTGGACTGAAGCTTTCTTT.

The chain carries TRBV28 and TRBJ1-1, with D perhaps TRBD1 (6 bases). V lost 6 bases to trimming and J lost 10 bases, with 15 bases between them. Germline CDR1 and CDR2: MDHEN and SYDVKM. This CDR3 is 12 amino acids long. The CDR3 sequence is CASRAQGGGAFF. CDR3 coding DNA: TGTGCCAGCAGAGCCCAGGGAGGGGGAGCTTTCTTT.

The J gene is TRBJ2-1, the V gene TRBV5-5; D is unclear. Trimming stripped 4 bases from V and 3 bases from J, with 17 bases between. CDR1 SGHKS and CDR2 YYEKEE come from the germline V gene (reference sequence). The CDR3 runs to 16 residues. CDR3 region: CASSPPYVAGYNEQFF. As DNA, the CDR3 is TGTGCCAGCAGCCCACCATACGTGGCAGGCTACAATGAGCAGTTCTTC.

The chain combines TRBV5-4 with TRBJ1-1; possibly TRBD1 for D (5 bases). Deletions cut 0 bases from V and 6 bases from J, with 9 bases between. Per the germline V gene, CDR1 is SGHNT and CDR2 is YYREEE (reference sequence). CDR3 size: 13 residues. CDR3 residues: CASSLAGGAEAFF. The CDR3 DNA reads as TGTGCCAGCAGCTTGGCCGGGGGGGCTGAAGCTTTCTTT. The variable domain in full, with the rest retrieved from reference TRBV5-4 and TRBJ1-1, is ETGVTQSPTHLIKTRGQQVTLRCSSQSGHNTVSWYQQALGQGPQFIFQYYREEENGRGNFPPRFSGLQFPNYSSELNVNALELDDSALYLCASSLAGGAEAFFGQGTRLTVV.

This clone was counted many times. This sequence joins TRBV7-9 and TRBJ1-1, with TRBD1 matching 10 bases. This CDR3 has 15 residues. Germline loops: CDR1 SEHNR, CDR2 FQNEAQ (reference sequence). V lost 5 bases to trimming and J lost 4 bases; unmatched junction nucleotides: 7. The CDR3 bases are TGTGCCAGCAGCCAGAGGGGACAGGGGAGCACTGAAGCTTTCTTT. Translation: CASSQRGQGSTEAFF. Combining the CDR3 with reference TRBV7-9 and TRBJ1-1 gives the whole variable domain DTGVSQNPRHKITKRGQNVTFRCDPISEHNRLYWYRQTLGQGPEFLTYFQNEAQLEKSRLLSDRFSAERPKGSFSTLEIQRTEQGDSAMYLCASSQRGQGSTEAFFGQGTRLTVV.

V usage is TRBV19 and J usage is TRBJ2-5, with a tentative D call TRBD2 (7 bases). This CDR3 spans 15 amino acids. Germline V gene lookup returns CDR1 LNHDA and CDR2 SQIVND (reference sequence). Deletions cut 7 bases from V and 3 bases from J, with 18 bases between. The CDR3 is CASNSFGGAEETQYF. The CDR3 DNA reads TGTGCCAGTAATAGCTTTGGGGGGGCAGAAGAGACCCAGTACTTC.

The V and J genes are TRBV4-1 and TRBJ2-7; 7 nucleotides match TRBD1. Germline V lookup: CDR1 MGHRA, CDR2 YSYEKL. This CDR3 has 15 amino acids. The V gene end was trimmed by 3 bases and the J gene end by 2 bases; junction bases not matched to a gene: 7. The CDR3 here is CASSQAPQGPYEQYF. Written as DNA, the CDR3 is TGCGCCAGCAGCCAGGCCCCACAGGGGCCCTACGAGCAGTACTTC.

The chain uses TRBV5-4 and TRBJ1-2; no definite D call. The CDR3 length is 15 residues. Germline V CDR1 and CDR2: SGHNT, YYREEE (reference sequence). Trimming took 5 bases from V and 0 from J, leaving 14 bases between them. The chain's CDR3 is CASSPTAGANYGYTF. The CDR3 nucleotides read TGTGCCAGCAGTCCCACGGCGGGCGCTAACTATGGCTACACCTTC.

In this sample, this clone turned up a few times. In DNA form, the CDR3 reads TGCGCCAGCAGCAGACAACCTTTTGGGTCCGGGGCCAACGTCCTGACTTTC. Residues: CASSRQPFGSGANVLTF. This rearrangement joins TRBV5-1 to TRBJ2-6; D uncertain. The germline V and J ends were trimmed by 4 bases and 4 bases, with 18 bases remaining between them. This CDR3 contains 17 residues. Germline values: CDR1 SGHRS, CDR2 YFSETQ. Supplemented by reference TRBV5-1 and TRBJ2-6, the full variable domain reads KAGVTQTPRYLIKTRGQQVTLSCSPISGHRSVSWYQQTPGQGLQFLFEYFSETQRNKGNFPGRFSGRQFSNSRSEMNVSTLELGDSALYLCASSRQPFGSGANVLTFGAGSRLTVL.

The chain carries TRBV3-1 (or the pseudogene TRBV3-2) and TRBJ2-5; D uncertain. The length of the CDR3 is 11 residues. Germline lookup yields CDR1 LGHDT and CDR2 YNNKEL (reference sequence). The ends were cut back, 3 bases at V and 4 bases at J, with 3 bases in the middle. CDR3 in amino acids: CASSHIETQYF. CDR3 nucleotides: TGTGCCAGCAGCCACATAGAGACCCAGTACTTC.